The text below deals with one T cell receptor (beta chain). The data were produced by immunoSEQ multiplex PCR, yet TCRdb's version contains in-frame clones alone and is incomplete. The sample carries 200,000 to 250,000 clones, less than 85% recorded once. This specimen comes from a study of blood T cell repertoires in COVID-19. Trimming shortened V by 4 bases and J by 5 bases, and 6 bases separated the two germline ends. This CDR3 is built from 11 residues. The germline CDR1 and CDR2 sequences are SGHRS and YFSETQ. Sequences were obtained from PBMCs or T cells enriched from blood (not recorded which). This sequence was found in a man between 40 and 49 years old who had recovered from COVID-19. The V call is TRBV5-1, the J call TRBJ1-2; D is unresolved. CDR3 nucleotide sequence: TGCGCCAGCAGCGGCATTTATGGCTACACCTTC. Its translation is CASSGIYGYTF.